Presented here are 26 T cell receptor beta chains from one specimen sequenced in a study of blood T cell repertoires in COVID-19. Method: immunoSEQ multiplex PCR; TCRdb's copy keeps in-frame clones and lacks some. The sample shows 450,000 to 500,000 clones, roughly 88% of them seen only once. The sample taken for sequencing was peripheral blood. Receptors originate from a human donor in a cohort sampled during active COVID-19.

The chain has TRBV18 and TRBJ1-1; maybe TRBD1 (6 bases). The length of the CDR3 is 13 residues. Germline CDR1 reads KGHSH; CDR2 reads LQKENI. The V end was cut by 9 bases, the J end by 4 bases, with 15 bases between. The CDR3 bases are TGTGCCAGTTTGGAGGCGGGGGCCACTGAAGCTTTCTTT. Amino acid sequence: CASLEAGATEAFF.

CDR3 DNA sequence: TGTGCCAGCAGCCCCGTGGGGGCGGTGGACTATGGCTACACCTTC. Encoded protein: CASSPVGAVDYGYTF. This sequence joins TRBV7-9 and TRBJ1-2; possibly TRBD1 for D (6 bases). CDR3 length: 15 amino acids. Germline CDR1 reads SEHNR; CDR2 reads FQNEAQ (reference sequence). The V and J ends lost 5 bases and 3 bases respectively, with 16 bases between them.

The chain employs TRBV28 and TRBJ1-5, with 8 bases aligning to TRBD1. Germline values: CDR1 MDHEN, CDR2 SYDVKM. V lost 5 bases to trimming and J lost 9 bases; unmatched junction nucleotides: 9. This CDR3 spans 14 amino acids. CDR3: CASSDRGALRPQHF. CDR3 nucleotides: TGTGCCAGCAGTGACAGGGGTGCCCTTCGGCCCCAGCATTTT.

Remarks on this clone: In the same sample, other DNA sequences code for this CDR3. The V and J genes are TRBV5-1 and TRBJ1-2; no reliable D call. The CDR3 sequence is 13 residues long. The germline gives CDR1 SGHRS, CDR2 YFSETQ. V was pared by 1 base and J by 1 base, with 5 bases between. Here the CDR3 reads CASSLSGNYGYTF. Written as DNA, the CDR3 is TGCGCCAGCAGCTTGTCGGGTAACTATGGCTACACCTTC.

This clone has only one observation. The CDR3 spells CASSLGGFDEQFF. The CDR3 DNA sequence: TGCGCCAGCAGCTTGGGGGGCTTTGATGAGCAGTTCTTC. The chain carries TRBV5-1 and TRBJ2-1, with D possibly TRBD1 on 5 matching bases. The CDR3 runs 13 residues. Germline CDR1 and CDR2: SGHRS and YFSETQ. V lost 0 bases to trimming and J lost 8 bases, with 9 bases between them.

The genes are TRBV5-6 and TRBJ2-7, with 10 bases aligning to TRBD2. The V gene's germline CDR1 is SGHDT and CDR2 YYEEEE. This CDR3 is built from 15 residues. V lost 4 bases to trimming and J lost 3 bases; unmatched junction nucleotides: 7. The CDR3 reads CASSRVAGGNYEQYF. The CDR3 bases are TGTGCCAGCAGCCGAGTAGCGGGAGGTAACTACGAGCAGTACTTC. Full variable domain (rest looked up from reference TRBV5-6 and TRBJ2-7): DAGVTQSPTHLIKTRGQQVTLRCSPKSGHDTVSWYQQALGQGPQFIFQYYEEEERQRGNFPDRFSGHQFPNYSSELNVNALLLGDSALYLCASSRVAGGNYEQYFGPGTRLTVT.

The chain is built from TRBV3-1 (or the pseudogene TRBV3-2) and TRBJ2-5, with 8 bases identical to TRBD2. CDR3 size: 17 residues. V dropped 5 bases and J dropped 2; count of bases not matched to a gene: 13. Germline CDR1 and CDR2: LGHDT and YNNKEL (reference sequence). CDR3 bases: TGTGCCAGCAGCGAAAGAGGGGTAGGGACTAGGCAAGAGACCCAGTACTTC. Its protein is CASSERGVGTRQETQYF.

The chain couples TRBV4-1 to TRBJ2-2; 11 positions match TRBD2. This CDR3 spans 16 amino acids. Germline assignment: CDR1 MGHRA and CDR2 YSYEKL. V gave up 4 bases and J gave up 1 base; unmatched junction bases: 2. For the CDR3, the DNA is TGCGCCAGCAGCCCAACTAGCGGGAGGAACACCGGGGAGCTGTTTTTT. Translation: CASSPTSGRNTGELFF.

CDR3 residues: CASSFLPGQGNQPQHF. DNA of the CDR3: TGTGCCAGCAGCTTCCTACCGGGACAGGGAAATCAGCCCCAGCATTTT. This chain uses TRBV5-5 with TRBJ1-5; 9 bases line up with TRBD1. Losses at the gene ends were 2 bases for V and 4 bases for J; bases not matched to a gene: 7. The germline V gene has CDR1 SGHKS and CDR2 YYEKEE (reference sequence). The CDR3 spans 16 residues. The variable domain in full, with the rest retrieved from reference TRBV5-5 and TRBJ1-5, is DAGVTQSPTHLIKTRGQQVTLRCSPISGHKSVSWYQQVLGQGPQFIFQYYEKEERGRGNFPDRFSARQFPNYSSELNVNALLLGDSALYLCASSFLPGQGNQPQHFGDGTRLSIL.

This rearrangement joins TRBV10-2 to TRBJ2-3; D is undetermined. The germline V gene has CDR1 WSHSY and CDR2 SAAADI. There are 14 residues in the CDR3. Trimming removed 6 bases at V and 0 bases at J, with 10 bases between. This chain's CDR3 is CASSPPASTDTQYF. Here the CDR3 DNA reads TGCGCCAGCAGCCCCCCCGCGAGCACAGATACGCAGTATTTT.

The chain couples TRBV19 to TRBJ2-1, with a tentative D call TRBD2 (5 bases). V dropped 6 bases and J dropped 3 bases, with 12 bases sitting between them. Germline CDR1 LNHDA, CDR2 SQIVND (reference sequence). The CDR3 consists of 14 residues. CDR3 loop: CASRAGAGYNEQFF. CDR3 coding DNA: TGTGCCAGTAGGGCGGGCGCAGGCTACAATGAGCAGTTCTTC.

Comments on this clone: One end of the junction is discordant with germline, which a read error may explain. The sample contains more than one DNA sequence encoding this CDR3. This chain links TRBV23-1 with TRBJ2-7; TRBD1 matches at 9 bases. TRBV23-1 is an open reading frame whose function is uncertain. CDR3 length: 15 amino acids. CDR3 amino acids: CASSHSGQGVHEQYF. Written as DNA, the CDR3 is TGCGCTAGCAGTCACTCGGGACAGGGTGTCCACGAGCAGTACTTC.

The chain carries TRBV3-1 (or the pseudogene TRBV3-2) and TRBJ2-7; a weak D match, TRBD2 (5 bases). Germline lookup yields CDR1 LGHDT and CDR2 YNNKEL (reference sequence). Trimming took 2 bases from V and 3 from J, leaving 14 bases between them. The length of the CDR3 is 15 residues. The CDR3 sequence is CASSQRVTGNYEQYF. The CDR3 bases are TGTGCCAGCAGCCAAAGAGTGACGGGGAACTACGAGCAGTACTTC.

The chain has TRBV25-1 and TRBJ2-2; 7 nucleotides align to TRBD2. The CDR3 is 14 amino acids. The J segment lost 4 bases and the V segment lost 8 bases, leaving 7 bases of the junction unmatched. Germline assignment: CDR1 MGHDK and CDR2 SYGVNS. The CDR3 bases are TGTGCCAGCGCGTGGGGGGGACTCACCGGGGAGCTGTTTTTT. This translates into CASAWGGLTGELFF. Supplemented by reference TRBV25-1 and TRBJ2-2, the full variable domain reads EADIYQTPRYLVIGTGKKITLECSQTMGHDKMYWYQQDPGMELHLIHYSYGVNSTEKGDLSSESTVSRIRTEHFPLTLESARPSHTSQYLCASAWGGLTGELFFGEGSRLTVL.

J is TRBJ2-7 and V is TRBV19; TRBD1 matches 10 bases. This CDR3 has 16 residues. Trimming removed 7 bases from V and 6 bases from J; junction bases left unmatched: 15. CDR1 is LNHDA, CDR2 SQIVND, per germline (reference sequence). CDR3 coding DNA: TGTGCCAGTACCCCGGGGGGACAGGGGAAGGCAGGCGAGCAGTACTTC. This sequence encodes CASTPGGQGKAGEQYF.

The chain couples TRBV9 to TRBJ1-2, with a tentative D call TRBD1 (5 bases). Germline values: CDR1 SGDLS, CDR2 YYNGEE. This CDR3 contains 12 residues. Trimming removed 0 bases at V and 8 bases at J, with 8 bases between. The CDR3 protein is CASSVADSGYTF. Written as DNA, the CDR3 is TGTGCCAGCAGCGTAGCAGACAGCGGCTACACCTTC.

The V and J genes are TRBV5-1 and TRBJ1-4; TRBD1 might be the D (5 bases). In germline, CDR1 is SGHRS, CDR2 YFSETQ. The V gene lost 2 bases and the J gene lost 0 bases, with 8 bases spanning the gap. The CDR3 is 15 residues long. Here the CDR3 DNA reads TGCGCCAGCAGCTTTGGGGCTGCAACTAATGAAAAACTGTTTTTT. This sequence encodes CASSFGAATNEKLFF.

This chain links TRBV28 with TRBJ1-4; tentatively, D is TRBD1 (5 bases). Trimming pared 5 bases from V and 2 bases from J, leaving 15 bases between. This CDR3 contains 16 residues. Germline lookup yields CDR1 MDHEN and CDR2 SYDVKM. CDR3 sequence: CASSGHGPGTNEKLFF. CDR3 nucleotides: TGTGCCAGCAGTGGACACGGTCCGGGCACTAATGAAAAACTGTTTTTT.

V is TRBV6-2 or TRBV6-3 and J is TRBJ2-7, with 10 nucleotides matching TRBD2. Losses at the gene ends were 4 bases for V and 0 bases for J; bases not matched to a gene: 0. The CDR3 is 14 amino acids. The germline gives CDR1 MNHEY, CDR2 SVGEGT. The CDR3 DNA follows: TGTGCCAGCAGTTCTAGCGGGAGCTCCTACGAGCAGTACTTC. Translated: CASSSSGSSYEQYF.

This chain joins TRBV28 and TRBJ2-7; 8 bases are shared with TRBD1. Trimming removed 6 bases from V and 0 bases from J; junction bases left unmatched: 7. The CDR3 length is 15 residues. Germline assignment: CDR1 MDHEN and CDR2 SYDVKM. The CDR3 region has the DNA TGTGCCAGCAGGCCGAGGGACAGGAGCTCCTACGAGCAGTACTTC. It is translated as CASRPRDRSSYEQYF.

The chain employs TRBV27 and TRBJ2-6; D gene unclear. Per germline, CDR1 MNHEY and CDR2 SMNVEV (reference sequence). CDR3 length: 13 residues. Trimming removed 3 bases from V and 4 bases from J, with 4 bases in between. The CDR3 sequence is CASSFSGANVLTF. The CDR3 bases are TGTGCCAGCAGTTTTTCAGGGGCCAACGTCCTGACTTTC.

V gene TRBV29-1 combines with J gene TRBJ2-3; no definite D call. Germline CDR1 is SQVTM and CDR2 is ANQGSEA. V was cut by 8 bases and J by 0 bases, with 12 bases left in between. The length of the CDR3 is 13 residues. CDR3 bases: TGCAGCATTGTTTTCGTCAGCACAGATACGCAGTATTTT. Amino acid sequence: CSIVFVSTDTQYF.

The chain recombines TRBV24-1 with TRBJ2-1, with 8 positions matching TRBD2. CDR1 and CDR2 from the germline V gene are KGHDR and SFDVKD. This CDR3 spans 15 amino acids. V was clipped by 4 bases and J by 7 bases; unmatched bases: 8. The CDR3 DNA sequence: TGTGCCACCAGTGACTCGGGAGGGCTCCCGAATGAGCAGTTCTTC. Translated: CATSDSGGLPNEQFF.

For the CDR3, the DNA is TGTGCCAGTACTCCGGGACAGGGGTTCTATGGCTACACCTTC. Translation gives CASTPGQGFYGYTF. V usage is TRBV19 and J usage is TRBJ1-2; 10 nucleotides match TRBD1. From germline, CDR1 is LNHDA and CDR2 SQIVND (reference sequence). After removal of 7 bases from V and 4 bases from J, the junction contained 6 bases not matched to a gene. The CDR3 spans 14 residues.

The chain has TRBV24-1 and TRBJ2-1; TRBD2 matches at 13 bases. Germline V gene sequence: CDR1 KGHDR, CDR2 SFDVKD. V shed 2 bases and J 8 bases; nucleotides not matched to a gene: 11. This CDR3 is 18 amino acids long. The chain's CDR3 is CATSDSQTSGRAWDEQFF. In nucleotides, the CDR3 is TGTGCCACCAGTGATTCCCAAACTAGCGGGAGGGCCTGGGATGAGCAGTTCTTC.

V gene TRBV5-5 combines with J gene TRBJ1-6, with 8 bases lining up with TRBD1. The CDR3 has 16 residues. Germline V gene sequence: CDR1 SGHKS, CDR2 YYEKEE (reference sequence). J was trimmed by 9 bases and V by 3 bases; bases with no gene match: 11. CDR3 bases: TGTGCCAGCAGCTCAGCCGGGACAGGCGCCGGTTCACCCCTCCACTTT. This gives the protein CASSSAGTGAGSPLHF. The full variable domain, its missing parts supplied by reference TRBV5-5 and TRBJ1-6, is DAGVTQSPTHLIKTRGQQVTLRCSPISGHKSVSWYQQVLGQGPQFIFQYYEKEERGRGNFPDRFSARQFPNYSSELNVNALLLGDSALYLCASSSAGTGAGSPLHFGNGTRLTVT.